Following are 16 T cell receptor beta chains from one sample sequenced in a study of T cell responses to AZD1222 COVID-19 vaccine. Using immunoSEQ multiplex PCR, the repertoire was profiled, and TCRdb retains in-frame clones only, with some absent. The data contain around 100,000 clones, 85% of them singletons. The sample in question was peripheral blood, obtained 28 days after the second AZD1222 dose. The receptors were gathered from an adult who received the AZD1222 COVID-19 vaccine.

The chain couples TRBV3-1 (or the pseudogene TRBV3-2) to TRBJ2-3, with D tentatively TRBD2 (7 bases). Trimming pared 1 base from V and 6 bases from J, leaving 17 bases between. Germline CDR1 and CDR2: LGHDT and YNNKEL (reference sequence). The CDR3 is 16 amino acids. The CDR3 loop is CASSQVGRGLGDTQYF. CDR3 in DNA: TGTGCCAGCAGCCAAGTAGGGCGGGGGCTGGGGGATACGCAGTATTTT.

The genes are TRBV5-1 and TRBJ2-5, with TRBD2 matching 10 bases. This CDR3 region has 14 residues. Germline V gives CDR1 SGHRS, CDR2 YFSETQ. V lost 2 bases, J lost 3 bases, and 1 base stayed unmatched. In DNA form, the CDR3 reads TGCGCCAGCAGCTTTACTAGCGGGGAAGAGACCCAGTACTTC. Protein: CASSFTSGEETQYF.

This chain links TRBV30 with TRBJ1-2; D remains ambiguous. Between the trimmed V and J ends, which lost 7 bases and 2 bases, there was a span of 14 bases. The CDR3 runs to 13 residues. Germline V gene sequence: CDR1 GTSNPN, CDR2 SVGIG (reference sequence). CDR3 bases: TGTGCCTCCCAGCCGCTTCAGAACTATGGCTACACCTTC. Its protein product is CASQPLQNYGYTF.

The chain links TRBV19 to TRBJ2-3, with 14 bases fitting TRBD2. The V segment lost 6 bases and the J segment 7 bases; nucleotides outside the gene matches: 9. CDR3 length equals 16 residues. Germline CDR1 LNHDA, CDR2 SQIVND (reference sequence). DNA of the CDR3: TGTGCCAGTAGCCGTCCGGGACTAGCGGGAGAGAATACGCAGTATTTT. Protein sequence: CASSRPGLAGENTQYF.

The chain joins TRBV3-1 (or the pseudogene TRBV3-2) to TRBJ2-7; D is ambiguous. Germline values: CDR1 LGHDT, CDR2 YNNKEL (reference sequence). The CDR3 has 12 amino acids. V was clipped by 4 bases and J by 7 bases, with 11 bases between them. The CDR3 region is CASSLLSWEQYF. CDR3 in DNA: TGTGCCAGCAGCCTCCTCTCTTGGGAGCAGTACTTC.

The V call is TRBV6-5, the J call TRBJ1-4; D remains ambiguous. This CDR3 region has 15 residues. The V and J ends lost 11 bases and 0 bases respectively, with 16 bases between them. Germline V gene data show CDR1 as MNHEY and CDR2 as SVGAGI. The CDR3 DNA is TGTGCCTCAGCGGAAAGCTGGGCAACTAATGAAAAACTGTTTTTT. Its translation: CASAESWATNEKLFF.

J is TRBJ2-1 and V is TRBV3-1 (or the pseudogene TRBV3-2); maybe TRBD2 (5 bases). The CDR3 spans 15 residues. CDR1 is LGHDT and CDR2 is YNNKEL in the germline V gene (reference sequence). Trimming removed 3 bases at V and 2 bases at J, with 11 bases between. Here the CDR3 DNA reads TGTGCCAGCAGCCATCAGCGGCCCACCTACAATGAGCAGTTCTTC. It is translated as CASSHQRPTYNEQFF.

The rearrangement links TRBV6-4 to TRBJ1-6, with D tentatively TRBD1 (5 bases). Trimming pared 2 bases from V and 10 bases from J, leaving 9 bases between. Germline V gene sequence: CDR1 MRHNA, CDR2 SNTAGT. The CDR3 loop spans 13 amino acids. CDR3 coding DNA: TGTGCCAGCAGTGACAGGGGAGGGTCACCCCTCCACTTT. It yields the protein CASSDRGGSPLHF.

The chain combines TRBV7-9 with TRBJ2-5; D gene uncertain. Germline V gene lookup returns CDR1 SEHNR and CDR2 FQNEAQ (reference sequence). The CDR3 runs 14 residues. Trimming cost V 6 bases and J 5 bases, with 16 bases left between them. The CDR3 region has the DNA TGTGCCAGCAGTCCAATCAACACGATGGAGACCCAGTACTTC. It encodes CASSPINTMETQYF.

This clone was observed a single time. The chain employs TRBV2 and TRBJ1-2; 7 bases match TRBD1. V dropped 4 bases and J dropped 5; count of bases not matched to a gene: 4. This CDR3 spans 13 amino acids. Germline CDR1 is SNHLY and CDR2 is FYNNEI. The CDR3 sequence is CASSVGTAYGYTF. CDR3 DNA sequence: TGTGCCAGCAGTGTTGGGACAGCTTATGGCTACACCTTC.

This CDR3 is CASSLRAGGASFF. The CDR3 nucleotides read TGCGCCAGCAGCTTGCGGGCAGGGGGCGCGAGTTTCTTT. The chain couples TRBV5-1 to TRBJ1-1; 8 nucleotides match TRBD1. The CDR3 is made up of 13 amino acids. With V trimmed by 1 base and J by 13 bases, 9 bases remained unmatched. The germline V gene encodes CDR1 SGHRS and CDR2 YFSETQ.

The chain employs TRBV20-1 and TRBJ2-7; possible D gene TRBD1, 5 bases. The V gene lost 6 bases and the J gene lost 1 base, with 7 bases spanning the gap. The CDR3 has 11 amino acids. CDR1 DFQATT and CDR2 SNEGSKA come from the germline V gene (reference sequence). This CDR3 reads CSARQSYEQYF. The CDR3 DNA is TGCAGTGCCCGACAGTCCTACGAGCAGTACTTC.

The rearrangement uses TRBV5-1 and TRBJ1-4; tentative D call: TRBD1 (6 bases). V was trimmed by 0 bases and J by 15 bases, leaving 27 bases between them. CDR1 SGHRS and CDR2 YFSETQ come from the germline V gene. The CDR3 is 17 amino acids. In DNA form, the CDR3 reads TGCGCCAGCAGCTTGGTATTCGACAGGTGCATTAGGGTAAGGGTGTTTTTT. This sequence encodes CASSLVFDRCIRVRVFF.

The chain has TRBV10-3 and TRBJ1-2; maybe TRBD1 (5 bases). There are 15 residues in the CDR3. The V end lost 7 bases, the J end lost 1 base, and 16 bases lay between the germline ends. Germline assignment: CDR1 ENHRY and CDR2 SYGVKD. CDR3 in amino acids: CAITGGDGDNYGYTF. The CDR3 DNA sequence: TGTGCCATCACCGGAGGGGACGGCGATAACTATGGCTACACCTTC.

The gene calls are TRBV19 and TRBJ1-3, with unresolved D. V lost 3 bases to trimming and J lost 1 base, with 7 bases between them. The CDR3 sequence is 14 residues long. In germline, CDR1 is LNHDA, CDR2 SQIVND (reference sequence). Here the CDR3 DNA reads TGTGCCAGTAGTATTGGTCGGTCTGGAAACACCATATATTTT. Its translation: CASSIGRSGNTIYF. Drawing the rest from reference TRBV19 and TRBJ1-3, the complete variable domain is DGGITQSPKYLFRKEGQNVTLSCEQNLNHDAMYWYRQDPGQGLRLIYYSQIVNDFQKGDIAEGYSVSREKKESFPLTVTSAQKNPTAFYLCASSIGRSGNTIYFGEGSWLTVV.

The V and J genes are TRBV19 and TRBJ1-2, with D maybe TRBD1 (6 bases). Per germline, CDR1 LNHDA and CDR2 SQIVND (reference sequence). Trimming cost V 11 bases and J 0 bases, with 16 bases left between them. The CDR3 runs 14 residues. The chain's CDR3 is CAAKTGPTNYGYTF. CDR3 nucleotides: TGTGCCGCGAAAACAGGGCCCACTAACTATGGCTACACCTTC.